These 29 T cell receptor beta chains share one sample of origin, sequenced in a study of T cells in Graves' hyperthyroidism and ophthalmopathy. Amplification yielded TCR beta CDR3 regions, with RNA transcripts as the source. The HTBI set primed first-round TCR CDR3 RT-PCR. A single record per CDR3 protein comes from TCRdb applying MiXCR to the multiplex PCR reads. The sample yields roughly 290,000 distinct CDR3 sequences, approximately 13% seen once. Sequenced sample: blood. The receptors come from a woman in her 40s with Graves' hyperthyroidism.

This clonotype came up many times. The J gene is TRBJ2-7, the V gene TRBV6-5; D gene uncertain. CDR3 length: 15 amino acids. Trimming took 0 bases from V and 2 from J, leaving 11 bases between them. Germline CDR1 and CDR2: MNHEY and SVGAGI. The chain's CDR3 is CASSYSQPPTYEQYF. The CDR3 coding sequence is TGTGCCAGCAGTTACTCTCAGCCCCCCACCTACGAGCAGTACTTC.

The rearrangement links TRBV7-6 to TRBJ2-3; D is uncertain. In germline, CDR1 is SGHVS, CDR2 FNYEAQ. This CDR3 spans 14 amino acids. Trimming stripped 2 bases from V and 1 base from J, with 7 bases between. CDR3 protein: CASSLPQGTDTQYF. Here the CDR3 DNA reads TGTGCCAGCAGCTTACCCCAGGGCACAGATACGCAGTATTTT.

This clonotype was recorded many times. The chain uses TRBV28 and TRBJ1-5; a weak D match, TRBD1 (5 bases). The CDR3 contains 12 residues. The V gene's germline CDR1 is MDHEN and CDR2 SYDVKM. The V gene lost 11 bases and the J gene lost 10 bases, with 18 bases spanning the gap. CDR3 in amino acids: CASQGGVGPQHF. The CDR3 DNA is TGTGCCTCCCAGGGAGGGGTTGGACCCCAGCATTTT.

The table lists this clonotype with many counts. This chain joins TRBV2 and TRBJ1-4; possibly TRBD1 for D (6 bases). The V gene lost 5 bases and the J gene lost 12 bases, with 10 bases spanning the gap. CDR1 SNHLY and CDR2 FYNNEI come from the germline V gene. The CDR3 runs to 11 residues. The CDR3 here is CASSTKGELFF. As DNA, the CDR3 is TGTGCCAGCAGTACAAAGGGGGAACTGTTTTTT.

This clonotype was found many times. The chain links TRBV7-9 to TRBJ2-1, with 7 bases aligning to TRBD2. J was trimmed by 10 bases and V by 1 base; bases with no gene match: 10. The germline V gene encodes CDR1 SEHNR and CDR2 FQNEAQ (reference sequence). The CDR3 extends over 15 amino acids. The CDR3 spells CASSLVSSGNTEQFF. The CDR3 DNA sequence: TGTGCCAGCAGCTTAGTGTCTAGCGGAAATACCGAGCAGTTCTTC.

This clonotype was seen many times. The genes are TRBV11-2 and TRBJ2-1, with D perhaps matching TRBD1 or TRBD2 (5 bases each). This CDR3 spans 14 amino acids. The germline V and J ends were trimmed by 5 bases and 8 bases, with 16 bases remaining between them. Germline CDR1 SGHAT, CDR2 FQNNGV. This CDR3 is CASSRNLGPDEQFF. The CDR3 region has the DNA TGTGCCAGCAGCCGGAATTTGGGACCCGATGAGCAGTTCTTC.

This clonotype was observed many times. The V call is TRBV3-1, the J call TRBJ2-1; TRBD2 matches at 8 bases. From germline, CDR1 is LGHDT and CDR2 YNNKEL (reference sequence). The CDR3 consists of 16 residues. The V segment lost 0 bases and the J segment 7 bases; nucleotides outside the gene matches: 8. In DNA form, the CDR3 reads TGTGCCAGCAGCCAAGAAGGTAGCGGGAAGGGAAATGAGCAGTTCTTC. It yields the protein CASSQEGSGKGNEQFF.

The chain joins TRBV2 to TRBJ2-2; 9 nucleotides line up with TRBD1. This CDR3 spans 14 amino acids. With V trimmed by 6 bases and J by 7 bases, 6 bases remained unmatched. Germline-derived CDR1 and CDR2 are SNHLY and FYNNEI. The chain's CDR3 is CASSRTGVGGELFF. CDR3 nucleotide sequence: TGTGCCAGCAGCCGGACAGGGGTTGGCGGGGAGCTGTTTTTT.

The chain joins TRBV7-9 to TRBJ2-2, with D maybe TRBD1 (5 bases). CDR3 length: 18 amino acids. Germline loops: CDR1 SEHNR, CDR2 FQNEAQ (reference sequence). Trimming removed 5 bases at V and 5 bases at J, with 24 bases between. CDR3 in amino acids: CASSPQGRDHIWTGELFF. As DNA, the CDR3 is TGTGCCAGCAGCCCGCAGGGCAGGGATCACATTTGGACCGGGGAGCTGTTTTTT.

Points on this clonotype: The junction differs from germline at one of its ends, possibly a read error. V gene TRBV2 combines with J gene TRBJ2-7; 7 nucleotides match TRBD1. Germline CDR1 and CDR2: SNHLY and FYNNEI. The CDR3 runs to 17 residues. CDR3 sequence: CASSQDTPDRAHYEQYF. The CDR3 DNA sequence: TGCGCCAGCAGCCAAGATACCCCCGACAGGGCTCACTACGAGCAGTACTTC.

This clonotype appeared many times. The chain has TRBV2 and TRBJ2-1; D remains ambiguous. The CDR3 runs 11 residues. Trimming shortened V by 5 bases and J by 5 bases, and 4 bases separated the two germline ends. The germline V gene has CDR1 SNHLY and CDR2 FYNNEI. CDR3: CASSYHNEQFF. The CDR3 nucleotides read TGTGCCAGCAGTTACCACAATGAGCAGTTCTTC.

This clonotype showed up just a few times. Compared with germline, one end of the junction differs, possibly owing to a read error. The chain combines TRBV13 with TRBJ2-1, with a possible D match to TRBD2 (5 bases). In germline, CDR1 is PRHDT, CDR2 FYEKMQ (reference sequence). The CDR3 covers 16 residues. The CDR3 is CASSSPSGSSCNEQFF. The CDR3 nucleotides read TGTGCCAGCAGCTCTCCCTCGGGATCCTCCTGCAATGAGCAGTTCTTC.

This clonotype was observed at least ten times. The V call is TRBV6-1, the J call TRBJ1-6, with 9 bases fitting TRBD1. J gave up 9 bases and V 5 bases, and 8 bases lay outside the gene matches. Germline loops: CDR1 MNHNS, CDR2 SASEGT. This CDR3 has 15 amino acids. The CDR3 is CASSTRTGESSPLHF. The CDR3, as DNA: TGTGCCAGCAGTACGCGGACAGGGGAGAGTTCACCCCTCCACTTT.

This clonotype was seen repeatedly, ten times or more. The rearrangement uses TRBV28 and TRBJ2-5, with 7 bases lining up with TRBD2. Germline V gene sequence: CDR1 MDHEN, CDR2 SYDVKM. The CDR3 contains 14 residues. The V gene end was trimmed by 4 bases and the J gene end by 2 bases; junction bases not matched to a gene: 4. The CDR3 here is CASSSISGQETQYF. As DNA, the CDR3 is TGTGCCAGCAGTTCTATTAGCGGGCAAGAGACCCAGTACTTC.

The rearrangement joins TRBV20-1 to TRBJ2-2, with TRBD1 as a possible D gene (8 bases). Germline loops: CDR1 DFQATT, CDR2 SNEGSKA (reference sequence). V dropped 5 bases and J dropped 4 bases, with 17 bases sitting between them. The CDR3 sequence is 15 residues long. The CDR3 nucleotides read TGCAGTGCTGGCCTTTACAGGGGGGGCACCGGGGAGCTGTTTTTT. It codes for CSAGLYRGGTGELFF.

The V call is TRBV24-1, the J call TRBJ2-3; perhaps TRBD1 as D (6 bases). Trimming shortened V by 9 bases and J by 4 bases, and 10 bases separated the two germline ends. This CDR3 is built from 12 residues. CDR1 and CDR2 (germline): KGHDR, SFDVKD. The CDR3 DNA reads as TGTGCCACCGCACAGGGCCCAGATACGCAGTATTTT. This gives the protein CATAQGPDTQYF.

In this sample, this clonotype turned up many times. V and J are TRBV10-3 and TRBJ2-1; 14 bases fit TRBD2. The trim removed 10 bases at V and 9 bases at J, leaving 11 bases unmatched. Germline assignment: CDR1 ENHRY and CDR2 SYGVKD. CDR3 length: 15 residues. The CDR3 DNA reads TGTGCCAGCGGACTAGCGGGAGGCCCGGGGTCTGAGCAGTTCTTC. It encodes CASGLAGGPGSEQFF.

There are many counts of this clonotype. The chain has TRBV6-1 and TRBJ2-3; D perhaps matches TRBD2 (5 bases). The germline V gene encodes CDR1 MNHNS and CDR2 SASEGT. Trimming took 0 bases from V and 6 from J, leaving 13 bases between them. CDR3 length: 15 residues. DNA for the CDR3: TGTGCCAGCAGTGAAGCCACCGGGATCTGGGATACGCAGTATTTT. Protein sequence: CASSEATGIWDTQYF.

A few counts support this clonotype. The chain links TRBV6-1 to TRBJ2-1; D might be TRBD2 (5 bases). Trimming cost V 3 bases and J 3 bases, with 12 bases left between them. The CDR3 length is 15 residues. The germline V gene encodes CDR1 MNHNS and CDR2 SASEGT. In DNA, the CDR3 is TGTGCCAGCAGTGACGTTGCGGGCAGCTACAATGAGCAGTTCTTC. It specifies CASSDVAGSYNEQFF.

In this sample, this clonotype turned up many times. This chain uses TRBV12-3 or TRBV12-4 with TRBJ2-7; 7 bases map to TRBD2. The CDR3 extends over 13 amino acids. V shed 3 bases and J 7 bases; nucleotides not matched to a gene: 6. CDR3 DNA sequence: TGTGCCAGCAGTTTGACAGCGGGAATAGAGCAGTACTTC. Protein: CASSLTAGIEQYF.

This clonotype appeared many times. CDR3 coding DNA: TGTGCCACCAGTAATCCCGACGCGAGGAGGGGCCGGGAGACCCAGTACTTC. This translates into CATSNPDARRGRETQYF. The chain carries TRBV24-1 and TRBJ2-5; a weak D match, TRBD2 (6 bases). CDR3 length equals 17 residues. V lost 6 bases and J lost 5, with 24 bases in between. CDR1 is KGHDR, CDR2 SFDVKD, per germline.

Points on this clonotype: A much more abundant neighbour one base away suggests this may be a read error. This chain links TRBV10-3 with TRBJ2-1, with D unclear. Germline V gene lookup returns CDR1 ENHRY and CDR2 SYGVKD. The CDR3 spans 14 residues. The CDR3 nucleotides read TGTGCCAGCAGTGTAAGGGTCGACTACAATGAGCAGTTCTTC. It encodes CASSVRVDYNEQFF.

This clonotype was counted at least ten times. The chain couples TRBV20-1 to TRBJ2-2; maybe TRBD2 (6 bases). The CDR3 has 14 residues. The germline CDR1 and CDR2 sequences are DFQATT and SNEGSKA (reference sequence). V lost 6 bases to trimming and J lost 7 bases, with 18 bases between them. The chain's CDR3 is CSAPLGGIGGELFF. CDR3 coding DNA: TGCAGTGCCCCCCTCGGGGGAATCGGCGGGGAGCTGTTTTTT.

There are a few counts of this clonotype. The V gene is TRBV12-3 or TRBV12-4, the J gene TRBJ2-2; TRBD2 matches 9 bases. V lost 2 bases and J lost 7; bases outside the gene matches: 5. The CDR3 sequence is 15 residues long. This CDR3 is CASSLRSGRYGELFF. The CDR3 nucleotides read TGTGCCAGCAGTTTACGTAGCGGGAGATACGGGGAGCTGTTTTTT.

The V and J genes are TRBV7-9 and TRBJ2-1; either TRBD1 or TRBD2 may fit D (6 bases each). Trimming removed 1 base from V and 4 bases from J, with 26 bases in between. Germline CDR1 is SEHNR and CDR2 is FQNEAQ (reference sequence). The CDR3 length is 20 residues. The CDR3 sequence: CASSLGRVGSGGKMYNEQFF. Written as DNA, the CDR3 is TGTGCCAGCAGCTTAGGGAGGGTAGGGTCTGGGGGCAAGATGTACAATGAGCAGTTCTTC.

The V call is TRBV29-1, the J call TRBJ2-5; a weak D match, TRBD2 (5 bases). V was trimmed by 0 bases and J by 0 bases, leaving 11 bases between them. The CDR3 has 15 residues. Germline-derived CDR1 and CDR2 are SQVTM and ANQGSEA. Here the CDR3 DNA reads TGCAGCGTTGAAGAGTTCGGGATGGACCAAGAGACCCAGTACTTC. Protein sequence: CSVEEFGMDQETQYF.

This clonotype was observed a handful of times. This chain links TRBV5-6 with TRBJ2-5; weak D call: TRBD2 (6 bases). V was shortened by 0 bases and J by 13 bases, with 16 bases between the two germline ends. The germline CDR1 and CDR2 sequences are SGHDT and YYEEEE. The CDR3 has 13 residues. The CDR3 here is CASSLASVGFVYF. The CDR3 region has the DNA TGTGCCAGCAGCTTGGCTAGCGTGGGTTTTGTGTACTTC.

This clonotype showed up just a few times. This chain joins TRBV6-4 and TRBJ2-2, with D possibly being TRBD2 (5 bases). V lost 8 bases, J lost 0 bases, and 10 bases lay in between. The CDR3 length is 14 residues. Looked up from germline, CDR1 is MRHNA and CDR2 is SNTAGT. CDR3 nucleotide sequence: TGTGCCAGCGCTTTAGCGCCGAACACCGGGGAGCTGTTTTTT. Translated: CASALAPNTGELFF.

This clonotype was seen a handful of times. One base away lies a much larger clone, so this may be a sequencing read error. The chain recombines TRBV28 with TRBJ1-5, with no clear D. Germline V gene sequence: CDR1 MDHEN, CDR2 SYDVKM. The CDR3 sequence is 14 residues long. CDR3 amino acids: CASSLGSSNRPQHF. CDR3 bases: TGTGCCAGCAGTTTAGGGTCGAGCAATCGGCCCCAGCATTTT.